Shown below are 5 T cell receptor beta chains from a single sample sequenced in a study of breast tumors, draining lymph nodes, adjacent tissues. TCRdb itself ran the multiplex PCR reads through MiXCR, one entry per CDR3 protein. The sample records 12,000 to 15,000 distinct CDR3 sequences, about three fifths being singletons. The sequenced sample consisted of tumor-adjacent breast tissue. The origin of the receptors is a female donor with breast cancer. Some clones in this sample may be carry-over from other donors' samples.

The J gene is TRBJ2-7, the V gene TRBV5-5; TRBD1 matches 7 bases. Germline-derived CDR1 and CDR2 are SGHKS and YYEKEE (reference sequence). This CDR3 is 16 amino acids long. With 0 bases clipped from V and 3 bases from J, the junction kept 9 bases outside the gene matches. CDR3 in DNA: TGTGCCAGCAGCTTGGTGGAAGGGACAGAAAACTACGAGCAGTACTTC. It specifies CASSLVEGTENYEQYF. Complete variable domain (other parts from reference TRBV5-5 and TRBJ2-7): DAGVTQSPTHLIKTRGQQVTLRCSPISGHKSVSWYQQVLGQGPQFIFQYYEKEERGRGNFPDRFSARQFPNYSSELNVNALLLGDSALYLCASSLVEGTENYEQYFGPGTRLTVT.

This clonotype was recorded at least ten times. The V gene is TRBV4-3, the J gene TRBJ2-1; 13 bases are a match to TRBD2. CDR1 is LGHNA, CDR2 YSLEER, per germline. The junction had 5 bases not matched to a gene; V was cut back by 0 bases and J by 3 bases. The CDR3 consists of 18 residues. The CDR3 spells CASSQEGTSGAGYNEQFF. CDR3 in DNA: TGCGCCAGCAGCCAAGAAGGGACTAGCGGGGCGGGCTACAATGAGCAGTTCTTC.

CDR3 DNA sequence: TGTGCCAGCAGCTTGAGGTCCAGCTCCTATAATTCACCCCTCCACTTT. This translates into CASSLRSSSYNSPLHF. The chain links TRBV7-9 to TRBJ1-6; the D is unclear. There are 16 residues in the CDR3. V was pared by 3 bases and J by 0 bases, with 9 bases between. The V gene's germline CDR1 is SEHNR and CDR2 FQNEAQ (reference sequence).

With regard to this clonotype: Relative to the germline gene, one junction end is altered; a read error may explain this. J is TRBJ2-7 and V is TRBV5-6; weak D call: TRBD2 (6 bases). Germline V gene sequence: CDR1 SGHDT, CDR2 YYEEEE. The CDR3 covers 15 residues. This CDR3 reads CASSWGDAPVYERYF. The CDR3 DNA follows: TGTGCCAGCAGCTGGGGGGACGCTCCAGTCTACGAGCGGTACTTC.

About this clonotype: The germline gene is not matched at one end of the junction; a read error may be the cause. The J gene is TRBJ2-3, the V gene TRBV2; 15 nucleotides match TRBD2. In germline, CDR1 is SNHLY, CDR2 FYNNEI. The CDR3 runs 18 residues. The CDR3, as DNA: TGTGCCACCGCTCCGGGACTAGCGGGAGGCTTTGGCACAGATACGCGGTATTTT. Its protein is CATAPGLAGGFGTDTRYF.